The present entry profiles one T cell receptor (beta chain) with its context. No antigen is known for it. Via 5' RACE with UMI labels, TRB cDNA libraries were prepared. TCRdb re-called the 5' RACE reads; one entry per CDR3 protein, DNA not given. This sample lists some 140,000 distinct CDR3 sequences; its ten largest clones have 0.41%. The data were taken from a study of CXCR3-negative and CXCR3-positive naive CD8 T cells. Study-level points and caveats: Similar TRBV-TRBJ gene usage was seen in naive CXCR3-negative and CXCR3-positive cells, but not in memory cells. Cryopreservation partially lowered CXCR3 expression, so most assays used fresh PBMCs. Greater hydrophobicity was found in TRB CDR3s of CXCR3-positive naive cells than of CXCR3-negative naive cells. Memory CD8+ cells had much lower diversity, and both naive subsets had comparably high diversity.

Cells that were CD45RO-CCR7+CD27+CD95- constituted naive CD8+ T cells. The CDR3 runs 15 residues. Looked up from germline, CDR1 is SEHNR and CDR2 is FQNEAQ (reference sequence). Sequencing was done on a sample of naive CXCR3+ CD8+ T cells from blood. Sample subset: CD45RO-CCR7+CD27+CD95- naive CD8+ T cells expressing CXCR3 (TNR3+). The chain carries TRBV7-9 and TRBJ1-2; TCRdb calls TRBD1, which cannot be checked without DNA. The source of this sequence is a human donor in good health. Some clones in this sample may be carry-over from other donors' samples. The CDR3 sequence is CASSLFGQGALGYTF. Complete variable domain (other parts from reference TRBV7-9 and TRBJ1-2): DTGVSQNPRHKITKRGQNVTFRCDPISEHNRLYWYRQTLGQGPEFLTYFQNEAQLEKSRLLSDRFSAERPKGSFSTLEIQRTEQGDSAMYLCASSLFGQGALGYTFGSGTRLTVV.